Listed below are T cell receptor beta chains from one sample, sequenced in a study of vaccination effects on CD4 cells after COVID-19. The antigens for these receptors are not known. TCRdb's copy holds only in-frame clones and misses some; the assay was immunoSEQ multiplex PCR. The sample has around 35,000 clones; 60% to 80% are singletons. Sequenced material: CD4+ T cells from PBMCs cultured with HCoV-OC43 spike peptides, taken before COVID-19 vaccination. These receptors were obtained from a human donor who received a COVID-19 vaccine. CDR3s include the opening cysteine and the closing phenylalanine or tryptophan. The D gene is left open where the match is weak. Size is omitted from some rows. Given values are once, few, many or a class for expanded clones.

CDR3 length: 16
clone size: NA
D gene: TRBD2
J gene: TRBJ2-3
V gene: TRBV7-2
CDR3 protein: CASSLWGTSGTDTQYF
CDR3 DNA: TGTGCCAGCAGCTTATGGGGGACTAGCGGGACAGATACGCAGTATTTT

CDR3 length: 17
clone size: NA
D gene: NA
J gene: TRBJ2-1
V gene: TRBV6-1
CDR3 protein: CASSESEGGQIHNEQFF
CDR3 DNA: TGTGCCAGCAGTGAAAGTGAGGGGGGACAGATCCACAATGAGCAGTTCTTC

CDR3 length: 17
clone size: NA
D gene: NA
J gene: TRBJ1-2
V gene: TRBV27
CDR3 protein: CASSSTWGDRRVYGYTF
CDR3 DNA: TGTGCCAGCAGTTCGACGTGGGGCGACAGGAGGGTCTATGGCTACACCTTC

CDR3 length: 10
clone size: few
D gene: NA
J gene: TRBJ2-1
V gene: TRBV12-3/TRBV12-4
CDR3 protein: CASSRREQFF
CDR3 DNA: TGTGCCAGCAGCCGCCGGGAGCAGTTCTTC

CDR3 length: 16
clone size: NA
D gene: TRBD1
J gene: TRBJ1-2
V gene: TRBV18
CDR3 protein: CASSPPYRGPNYGYTF
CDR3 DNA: TGTGCCAGCTCACCACCTTACAGGGGTCCCAACTATGGCTACACCTTC

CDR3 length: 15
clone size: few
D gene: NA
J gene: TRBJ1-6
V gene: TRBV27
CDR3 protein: CASRIFTGTNSPLHF
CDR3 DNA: TGTGCCAGCAGGATATTCACAGGGACGAATTCACCCCTCCACTTT

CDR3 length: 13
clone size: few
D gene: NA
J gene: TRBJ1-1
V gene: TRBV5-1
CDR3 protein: CASSLDRWTEAFF
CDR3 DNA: TGCGCCAGCAGCTTGGATAGGTGGACTGAAGCTTTCTTT

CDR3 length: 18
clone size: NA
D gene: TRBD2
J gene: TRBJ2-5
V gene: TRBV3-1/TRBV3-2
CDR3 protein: CASSQVYGLAGGQETQYF
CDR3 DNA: TGTGCCAGCAGCCAAGTATACGGACTAGCGGGGGGACAAGAGACCCAGTACTTC

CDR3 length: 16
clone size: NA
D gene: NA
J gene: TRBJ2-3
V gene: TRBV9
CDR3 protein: CASSVVGTLNTDTQYF
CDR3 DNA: TGTGCCAGCAGCGTAGTGGGGACACTTAACACAGATACGCAGTATTTT

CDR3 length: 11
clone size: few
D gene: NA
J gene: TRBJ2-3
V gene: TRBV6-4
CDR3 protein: CASSVGDTQYF
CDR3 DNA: TGTGCCAGCAGTGTTGGGGATACGCAGTATTTT

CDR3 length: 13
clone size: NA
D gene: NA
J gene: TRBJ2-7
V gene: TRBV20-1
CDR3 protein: CSASNGEIYEQYF
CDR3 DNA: TGCAGTGCTAGTAACGGCGAGATCTACGAGCAGTACTTC

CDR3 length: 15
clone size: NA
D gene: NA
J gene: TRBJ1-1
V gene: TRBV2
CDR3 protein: CASSGGEGMNTEAFF
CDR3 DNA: TGTGCCAGCAGTGGAGGGGAGGGCATGAACACTGAAGCTTTCTTT

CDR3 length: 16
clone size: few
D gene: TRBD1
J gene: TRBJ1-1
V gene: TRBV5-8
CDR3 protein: CASSWAGTGVRTEAFF
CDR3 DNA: TGTGCCAGCAGCTGGGCCGGGACAGGGGTTCGTACTGAAGCTTTCTTT